This entry is about one TCR beta chain. The sample originates from a study of OX40 agonist ivuxolimab in advanced cancers. Study-wide background: Ivuxolimab, which patients received intravenously every 2 weeks, was dosed at 0.01 to 10 mg/kg. Each dose-escalation patient presented with hepatocellular carcinoma, melanoma, renal cell or head and neck cancer. Prior therapy, whether anti-PD-1, anti-PD-L1 or anti-CTLA-4, was allowed, and roughly 40% had some.

Method: immunoSEQ multiplex PCR; TCRdb's copy keeps in-frame clones and lacks some. The sample lists approximately 100,000 clones, 90% seen once, with around 1.5% in the top ten. Germline CDR1 MRHNA, CDR2 SNTAGT. This CDR3 has 15 residues. V was pared by 2 bases and J by 4 bases, with 5 bases of the junction left unmatched. The chain employs TRBV6-4 and TRBJ2-1, with 7 bases lining up with TRBD2. Sequenced material: CD4+ or CD8+ T cells sorted from blood, taken in a trial of the OX40 agonist ivuxolimab. This TCR was sampled from an adult with an advanced solid tumor such as melanoma, head and neck, liver or kidney cancer. As DNA, the CDR3 is TGTGCCAGCAGTGACGGGAGGGAGGGTTACAATGAGCAGTTCTTC. As protein: CASSDGREGYNEQFF.